This record covers a single T cell receptor (beta chain). This likely reflects a read error, since a far larger clone is one base away. The data were taken from a study of regulatory T cells in long-lasting Graves disease. The authors built TCR beta libraries using iRepertoire HTBI primers and Arm-PCR of CDR3 regions. TCRdb used MiXCR to reprocess the multiplex PCR reads, holding one entry per CDR3 protein. The sample consists of 500,000 or so distinct CDR3 sequences, roughly 16% of them appearing once. Time point reported: newly diagnosed GD, antithyroid drugs for less than 3 months. Generation of the TCR library employed RNA extracted from PBMCs. This CDR3 has 14 amino acids. Germline assignment: CDR1 LGHDT and CDR2 YNNKEL (reference sequence). These records were also assigned to another study, of T cells in Graves' hyperthyroidism and ophthalmopathy. According to that study: Carried out on the TCR CDR3, a first-round RT-PCR used the HTBI primer set.

The genes are TRBV3-1 and TRBJ2-3; D not certain. The clonotype was recovered from a man aged 40-50 years with Graves disease. Sequencing was performed on peripheral blood mononuclear cells (PBMCs), taken at new diagnosis, from a patient treated with antithyroid drugs. The CDR3 coding sequence is TGTGCCAGCAGCCAAAAACCAGGCGGCACTGAAGCTCTCTTT. Translation gives CASSQKPGGTEALF.